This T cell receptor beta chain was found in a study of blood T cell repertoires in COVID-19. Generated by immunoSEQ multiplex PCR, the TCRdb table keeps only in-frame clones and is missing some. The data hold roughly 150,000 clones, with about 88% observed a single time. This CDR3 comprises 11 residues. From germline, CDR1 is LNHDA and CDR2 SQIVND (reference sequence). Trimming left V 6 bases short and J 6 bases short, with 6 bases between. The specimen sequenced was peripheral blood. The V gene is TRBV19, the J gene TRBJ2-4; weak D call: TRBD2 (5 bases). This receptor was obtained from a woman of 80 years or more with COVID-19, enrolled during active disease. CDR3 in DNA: TGTGCCAGTAGGAGCGGAAACATTCAGTACTTC. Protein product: CASRSGNIQYF.